This TCR beta chain came from a study of blood T cell repertoires in COVID-19. Study background: The analysed material was cDNA or gDNA that came from T cells, B-cell-depleted T cells, or PBMCs.

In the original processing: Amplification with reference gene primers provided the estimates of nucleated cell counts. Here immunoSEQ multiplex PCR was the method, and the copy in TCRdb shows in-frame clones only, minus some. D and trimming come from the DNA, and the V and J calls and clone size come from that table. The repertoire holds 86,000 or so clones, with 91% as singletons. Germline loops: CDR1 ENHRY, CDR2 SYGVKD. V gave up 8 bases and J gave up 0 bases; unmatched junction bases: 4. The CDR3 runs 14 residues. This receptor was identified in a woman in her 50s in a cohort sampled during active COVID-19. The sequenced material came from peripheral blood. The chain employs TRBV10-3 and TRBJ1-5; TRBD1 aligns across 7 bases. CDR3 loop: CAIGTGDSNQPQHF. The DNA of the CDR3 is TGTGCCATCGGAACAGGGGATAGCAATCAGCCCCAGCATTTT.